Sequencing of this T cell receptor (beta chain) was carried out in a study of CD8 T cells in Susac syndrome. Bulk CD8+ and CD4+ cells came from magnetic negative isolation; CD8+ TEMRA by FACS. Trimming removed 2 bases at V and 0 bases at J, with 8 bases between. CDR1 GTSNPN and CDR2 SVGIG come from the germline V gene (reference sequence). CDR3 length: 14 amino acids. This clonotype has more than one count but fewer than ten. Reverse transcription of about 0.45 to 1 ug RNA used random hexamers. TCRdb re-analysed the immunoSEQ multiplex PCR reads in MiXCR, keeping a single row per CDR3 protein. The data show about 400,000 distinct CDR3 sequences, with approximately 85% seen just once and under 0.15% held by the top ten.

The sequence derives from a human donor with multiple sclerosis. V gene TRBV30 combines with J gene TRBJ2-1, with D uncertain. Sequencing input: CD8+ T cells from PBMCs. The CDR3, as DNA: TGTGCCTGGAGTCTCGGTAGCTCCTACAATGAGCAGTTCTTC. Translating it yields CAWSLGSSYNEQFF. The whole variable domain, remainder taken from reference TRBV30 and TRBJ2-1, is SQTIHQWPATLVQPVGSPLSLECTVEGTSNPNLYWYRQAAGRGLQLLFYSVGIGQISSEVPQNLSASRPQDRQFILSSKKLLLSDSGFYLCAWSLGSSYNEQFFGPGTRLTVL.